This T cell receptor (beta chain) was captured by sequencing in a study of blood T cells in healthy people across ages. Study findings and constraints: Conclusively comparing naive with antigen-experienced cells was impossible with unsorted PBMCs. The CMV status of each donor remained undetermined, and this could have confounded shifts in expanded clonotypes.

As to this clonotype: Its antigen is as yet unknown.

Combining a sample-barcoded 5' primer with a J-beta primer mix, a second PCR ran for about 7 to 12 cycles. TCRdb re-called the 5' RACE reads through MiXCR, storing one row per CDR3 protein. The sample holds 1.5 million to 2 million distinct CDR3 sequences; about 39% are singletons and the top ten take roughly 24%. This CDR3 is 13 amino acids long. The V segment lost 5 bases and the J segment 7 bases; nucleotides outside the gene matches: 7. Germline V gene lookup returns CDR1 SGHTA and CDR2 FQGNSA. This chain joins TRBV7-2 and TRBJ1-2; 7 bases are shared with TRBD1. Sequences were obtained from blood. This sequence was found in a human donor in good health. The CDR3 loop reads CASSPQGVGGYTF. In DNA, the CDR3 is TGTGCCAGCAGCCCCCAGGGGGTCGGTGGCTACACCTTC. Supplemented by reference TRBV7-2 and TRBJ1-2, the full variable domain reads GAGVSQSPSNKVTEKGKDVELRCDPISGHTALYWYRQSLGQGLEFLIYFQGNSAPDKSGLPSDRFSAERTGGSVSTLTIQRTQQEDSAVYLCASSPQGVGGYTFGSGTRLTVV.